The 21 T cell receptor beta chains presented below share a single source sample, sequenced in a study of brain T cells in children with intractable seizures. Libraries were prepared by immunoSEQ multiplex PCR; TCRdb keeps only in-frame clonotypes and omits some of them. This sample yields 300,000 to 400,000 clones, of which more than 85% are seen a single time; 5% to 7% belongs to the top ten. As to time point: blood from clinic visit 5 months post-surgery; TSC patient then seizure free. Here the sequenced sample was peripheral blood, taken 4 to 5 months after surgery. The receptors stem from a boy under three years old with tuberous sclerosis and intractable seizures.

The CDR3 region has the DNA TGTGCCAGCAGCTCGCCCCCCTCACCCCTCCACTTT. This translates into CASSSPPSPLHF. V and J are TRBV7-9 and TRBJ1-6; D gene uncertain. The length of the CDR3 is 12 residues. Germline CDR1 is SEHNR and CDR2 is FQNEAQ (reference sequence). V was clipped by 4 bases and J by 10 bases, with 8 bases between them.

The chain couples TRBV12-3 or TRBV12-4 to TRBJ1-3, with D tentatively TRBD1 (5 bases). The CDR3 is made up of 13 amino acids. The ends were cut back, 4 bases at V and 10 bases at J, with 14 bases in the middle. CDR3 protein: CASSSRDRGTIYF. The CDR3 bases are TGTGCCAGCAGTTCCCGGGACCGCGGGACCATATATTTT.

The genes are TRBV5-1 and TRBJ2-1; 10 bases fit TRBD2. This CDR3 region has 16 residues. Per germline, CDR1 SGHRS and CDR2 YFSETQ. The ends lost 2 bases at V and 9 bases at J; junction bases unmatched: 11. The DNA for the CDR3 is TGCGCCAGCAGCTTAACGGGTAGCGGGAGGACGGGTGAGCAGTTCTTC. As protein: CASSLTGSGRTGEQFF.

The chain uses TRBV7-9 and TRBJ2-7, with a tentative D call TRBD1 (5 bases). V was shortened by 4 bases and J by 5 bases, with 15 bases between the two germline ends. CDR1 and CDR2 from the germline V gene are SEHNR and FQNEAQ (reference sequence). This CDR3 has 14 residues. The CDR3 DNA reads TGTGCCAGCAGCTATAGGGCAGAGGACAACGAGCAGTACTTC. Its protein product is CASSYRAEDNEQYF.

The sample holds one count of this clone. This chain uses TRBV7-3 with TRBJ2-7; 7 bases agree with TRBD2. V shed 1 base, J shed 2 bases, and the junction held 5 bases outside the gene matches. Germline assignment: CDR1 SGHTA and CDR2 FQGTGA. This CDR3 is 15 amino acids long. The CDR3 DNA reads TGTGCCAGCAGCTTAAGGGCGGGAGTTACCTACGAGCAGTACTTC. It translates to CASSLRAGVTYEQYF. Full variable domain (remainder filled in from reference TRBV7-3 and TRBJ2-7): GAGVSQTPSNKVTEKGKYVELRCDPISGHTALYWYRQSLGQGPEFLIYFQGTGAADDSGLPNDRFFAVRPEGSVSTLKIQRTERGDSAVYLCASSLRAGVTYEQYFGPGTRLTVT.

This rearrangement joins TRBV5-5 to TRBJ2-3; perhaps TRBD2 as D (6 bases). Per the germline V gene, CDR1 is SGHKS and CDR2 is YYEKEE (reference sequence). The CDR3 loop spans 18 amino acids. V was shortened by 5 bases and J by 2 bases, with 24 bases between the two germline ends. This CDR3 is CASSFTLPGLAPTDTQYF. CDR3 nucleotide sequence: TGTGCCAGCAGTTTTACCCTGCCGGGACTTGCACCCACAGATACGCAGTATTTT. The whole variable domain, filled in from reference TRBV5-5 and TRBJ2-3, reads DAGVTQSPTHLIKTRGQQVTLRCSPISGHKSVSWYQQVLGQGPQFIFQYYEKEERGRGNFPDRFSARQFPNYSSELNVNALLLGDSALYLCASSFTLPGLAPTDTQYFGPGTRLTVL.

V gene TRBV7-8 combines with J gene TRBJ1-5; unclear D gene. CDR1 is SGHVS and CDR2 is FQNEAQ in the germline V gene. The CDR3 runs 17 residues. Trimming took off 5 bases at V and 0 bases at J, with 17 bases between the two ends. The CDR3 sequence is CASSPPARAYSNQPQHF. DNA of the CDR3: TGTGCCAGCAGCCCGCCCGCCCGGGCTTATAGCAATCAGCCCCAGCATTTT.

This clone is a singleton in its sample. This chain connects TRBV5-3 to TRBJ1-6; D remains ambiguous. TRBV5-3 is an ORF; its function is uncertain. V lost 6 bases and J lost 10, with 23 bases in between. The CDR3 sequence is 16 residues long. CDR3 amino acids: CARKPEGFFGKSPLHF. The CDR3 bases are TGTGCCAGAAAGCCCGAGGGTTTCTTTGGTAAGTCACCCCTCCACTTT.

The chain joins TRBV11-3 to TRBJ2-3; TRBD1 or TRBD2 may be the D gene (6 bases each). Germline V gene sequence: CDR1 SGHNT, CDR2 YENEEA. The CDR3 is 15 amino acids. Trimming removed 1 base at V and 6 bases at J, with 14 bases between. CDR3 amino acids: CASSLGSRGVDTQYF. DNA of the CDR3: TGTGCCAGCAGCTTAGGTAGTAGGGGGGTTGATACGCAGTATTTT. Full variable domain (remainder filled in from reference TRBV11-3 and TRBJ2-3): EAGVVQSPRYKIIEKKQPVAFWCNPISGHNTLYWYLQNLGQGPELLIRYENEEAVDDSQLPKDRFSAERLKGVDSTLKIQPAELGDSAVYLCASSLGSRGVDTQYFGPGTRLTVL.

This clone was seen only once. The chain combines TRBV10-2 with TRBJ2-7; unclear D gene. Germline CDR1 reads WSHSY; CDR2 reads SAAADI. The CDR3 spans 11 residues. Trimming cost V 5 bases and J 1 base, with 3 bases left between them. CDR3 residues: CASSPSYEQYF. As DNA, the CDR3 is TGCGCCAGCAGTCCATCCTACGAGCAGTACTTC.

This rearrangement joins TRBV11-3 to TRBJ2-1, with TRBD2 matching over 12 bases. This CDR3 has 15 residues. Germline assignment: CDR1 SGHNT and CDR2 YENEEA. V gave up 5 bases and J gave up 9 bases; unmatched junction bases: 8. For the CDR3, the DNA is TGTGCCAGCAGCCCCGGACTAGCGGGGAGGAGTGAGCAGTTCTTC. It codes for CASSPGLAGRSEQFF. Complete variable domain (other parts from reference TRBV11-3 and TRBJ2-1): EAGVVQSPRYKIIEKKQPVAFWCNPISGHNTLYWYLQNLGQGPELLIRYENEEAVDDSQLPKDRFSAERLKGVDSTLKIQPAELGDSAVYLCASSPGLAGRSEQFFGPGTRLTVL.

V gene TRBV24-1 combines with J gene TRBJ2-6; D is unclear. Trimming removed 2 bases at V and 0 bases at J, with 7 bases between. Looked up from germline, CDR1 is KGHDR and CDR2 is SFDVKD. This CDR3 has 16 amino acids. CDR3 sequence reads: CATSDSRNSGANVLTF. The CDR3 nucleotides are TGTGCCACCAGTGATTCACGTAACTCTGGGGCCAACGTCCTGACTTTC.

CDR3 sequence: CASSFGDRPYEQYF. The CDR3, as DNA: TGCGCCAGCAGCTTCGGAGACAGGCCCTACGAGCAGTACTTC. The rearrangement links TRBV5-1 to TRBJ2-7, with D perhaps TRBD1 (6 bases). This CDR3 region has 14 residues. Germline V lookup: CDR1 SGHRS, CDR2 YFSETQ. The V and J ends lost 2 bases and 2 bases respectively, with 11 bases between them.

This rearrangement joins TRBV2 to TRBJ1-1; D is unclear. The CDR3 totals 13 residues. Trimming took off 4 bases at V and 1 base at J, with 7 bases between the two ends. Germline V gives CDR1 SNHLY, CDR2 FYNNEI. The CDR3 protein is CASSGWPNTEAFF. As DNA, the CDR3 is TGTGCCAGCAGTGGATGGCCGAACACTGAAGCTTTCTTT.

This clone has at least ten counts. Other DNA sequences in this specimen translate into the identical CDR3. This sequence joins TRBV7-2 and TRBJ2-2; D unresolved. The V and J ends lost 5 bases and 3 bases respectively, with 4 bases between them. Germline loops: CDR1 SGHTA, CDR2 FQGNSA. This CDR3 is built from 12 residues. Here the CDR3 DNA reads TGTGCCAGCAGCCTTCACACCGGGGAGCTGTTTTTT. Protein product: CASSLHTGELFF.

V gene TRBV6-6 combines with J gene TRBJ1-1; 12 nucleotides line up with TRBD1. CDR1 and CDR2 (germline): MNHNY, SVGAGI (reference sequence). V gave up 6 bases and J gave up 5 bases; unmatched junction bases: 10. This CDR3 spans 16 amino acids. Here the CDR3 reads CASRSFGTGGSTEAFF. Here the CDR3 DNA reads TGTGCCAGCAGATCCTTCGGGACAGGGGGCAGTACTGAAGCTTTCTTT.

This rearrangement joins TRBV5-6 to TRBJ2-5; 8 positions agree with TRBD2. The germline gives CDR1 SGHDT, CDR2 YYEEEE. The CDR3 sequence is 13 residues long. V trimming: 4 bases; J trimming: 4 bases; junction bases outside the gene matches: 3. The CDR3 nucleotides are TGTGCCAGCAGCCGGGGGGGCCGAGAGACCCAGTACTTC. It translates to CASSRGGRETQYF.

The CDR3 is CASSLRSGTDYGYTF. The CDR3 DNA reads as TGCGCCAGCAGCTTGCGATCCGGGACGGATTATGGCTACACCTTC. The genes are TRBV5-1 and TRBJ1-2; the D gene is possibly TRBD1 (5 bases). The CDR3 loop spans 15 amino acids. CDR1 is SGHRS, CDR2 YFSETQ, per germline. The V and J ends lost 1 base and 5 bases respectively, with 15 bases between them.

This clone appeared once. V and J are TRBV5-5 and TRBJ2-1, with 9 bases fitting TRBD1. Germline V gene lookup returns CDR1 SGHKS and CDR2 YYEKEE (reference sequence). The CDR3 loop spans 16 amino acids. With 2 bases clipped from V and 6 bases from J, the junction kept 9 bases outside the gene matches. In DNA form, the CDR3 reads TGTGCCAGCAGCTTTTCCGGGACAGGGTCTCTCAATGAGCAGTTCTTC. Amino acids: CASSFSGTGSLNEQFF.

J is TRBJ1-5 and V is TRBV20-1; D is perhaps TRBD1 (5 bases). V dropped 3 bases and J dropped 5 bases, with 11 bases sitting between them. Germline V gives CDR1 DFQATT, CDR2 SNEGSKA (reference sequence). The CDR3 runs 13 residues. The CDR3 coding sequence is TGCAGTGCTAGTCCAGGGCGGCATCAGCCCCAGCATTTT. Amino acid sequence: CSASPGRHQPQHF.

The gene calls are TRBV19 and TRBJ1-4; D may be TRBD1 (5 bases). This CDR3 spans 15 amino acids. CDR1 LNHDA and CDR2 SQIVND come from the germline V gene (reference sequence). Deletions cut 6 bases from V and 8 bases from J, with 19 bases between. CDR3 nucleotides: TGTGCCAGTAGACAAAACCCCATCGGGGGAGAAAAACTGTTTTTT. As protein: CASRQNPIGGEKLFF.